The present T cell receptor (beta chain) was sequenced within a study of blood T cell repertoires in COVID-19. Study background: PBMCs, B-cell-depleted T cells, or T cells provided the cDNA or gDNA that made up the material.

The germline V gene has CDR1 GTSNPN and CDR2 SVGIG (reference sequence). The CDR3 totals 11 residues. V was cut by 8 bases and J by 8 bases, with 13 bases left in between. As originally analysed: Amplification from reference gene primers served as the basis for estimated nucleated cell counts. Libraries were prepared by immunoSEQ multiplex PCR; TCRdb keeps only in-frame clonotypes and omits some of them. The DNA gave D and trimming, while V, J and clone size come from that table. The sample yields 200,000 to 300,000 clones, about 87% seen once. The clonotype comes from a woman in her thirties or forties with acute COVID-19. The sample was PBMCs or T cells enriched from blood (not recorded which). The chain links TRBV30 to TRBJ2-1; D might be TRBD2 (6 bases). CDR3 amino acids: CAVGRVHEQFF. DNA for the CDR3: TGTGCCGTCGGGAGAGTTCATGAGCAGTTCTTC.